This TCR beta chain was observed in a study of T-cell reconstitution after alpha-beta-depleted transplantation in children. CDR1 is SGHAT and CDR2 is FQNNGV in the germline V gene. The CDR3 extends over 15 amino acids. V gave up 5 bases and J gave up 2 bases; unmatched junction bases: 7. It was with unique molecular identifiers that the TCRbeta library was prepared. One entry per CDR3 protein, called by TCRdb with MiXCR from the PCR reads. The sample has hundreds of thousands of distinct CDR3 sequences, around 16% seen once. V usage is TRBV11-2 and J usage is TRBJ2-5; 8 bases are shared with TRBD2. The sequence came from a human donor who donated a stem cell graft to a child with acute myeloid leukemia. Sequenced material: PBMCs from the stem cell graft donor, taken from the stem cell graft. The CDR3 here is CASSRVAGPQETQYF. CDR3 in DNA: TGTGCCAGCAGCAGGGTAGCGGGGCCTCAAGAGACCCAGTACTTC.